What follows are 25 T cell receptor beta chains derived from one specimen sequenced in a study of CD8 T cells in ankylosing spondylitis. From the 5' RACE reads, TCRdb called clonotypes with MiXCR, one entry per CDR3 protein. Altogether 290,000 or so distinct CDR3 sequences are present, roughly 20% being singletons, with the ten largest covering 3.5%. Source material: blood, either unsorted or a sorted T cell fraction (not recorded which). These receptors were collected from a female donor with ankylosing spondylitis or in good health (not recorded which).

The chain carries TRBV20-1 and TRBJ2-1, with 9 bases fitting TRBD1. J was trimmed by 5 bases and V by 5 bases; bases with no gene match: 13. Per germline, CDR1 DFQATT and CDR2 SNEGSKA (reference sequence). There are 16 residues in the CDR3. The CDR3 is CSASAHGTGFDNEQFF. CDR3 sequence (DNA): TGCAGTGCTTCCGCGCACGGGACAGGGTTCGACAATGAGCAGTTCTTC.

The table lists this clonotype with a few counts. The chain is built from TRBV11-2 and TRBJ2-5; the match to TRBD2 covers 15 bases. Germline-derived CDR1 and CDR2 are SGHAT and FQNNGV. V lost 5 bases to trimming and J lost 5 bases; unmatched junction nucleotides: 9. The length of the CDR3 is 17 residues. This CDR3 reads CASSLRTSGRAWETQYF. CDR3 bases: TGTGCCAGCAGCCTTCGGACTAGCGGGAGGGCCTGGGAGACCCAGTACTTC.

In this sample, this clonotype turned up a few times. V gene TRBV12-3 or TRBV12-4 combines with J gene TRBJ1-1, with D maybe TRBD1 (5 bases). V lost 3 bases, J lost 4 bases, and 15 bases lay in between. There are 15 residues in the CDR3. The CDR3 reads CASSLGWGSGTEAFF. In DNA, the CDR3 is TGTGCCAGCAGTTTGGGTTGGGGGTCGGGCACTGAAGCTTTCTTT.

There are a few counts of this clonotype. The chain combines TRBV7-2 with TRBJ1-1; D ambiguous. The CDR3 length is 13 residues. CDR1 SGHTA and CDR2 FQGNSA come from the germline V gene. V shed 5 bases and J shed 1 base, with 8 bases lying between them. CDR3 residues: CASSAVRNTEAFF. The CDR3 nucleotides are TGTGCCAGCAGCGCCGTGAGGAACACTGAAGCTTTCTTT.

The V and J genes are TRBV7-2 and TRBJ2-3; D gene unclear. The CDR3 is 14 amino acids. V lost 5 bases and J 3 bases, leaving 12 bases between the germline ends. Per the germline V gene, CDR1 is SGHTA and CDR2 is FQGNSA. CDR3 DNA sequence: TGTGCCAGCAGCCGATCGCCTAGTACAGATACGCAGTATTTT. Translation: CASSRSPSTDTQYF.

Many counts were recorded for this clonotype. V is TRBV12-3 or TRBV12-4 and J is TRBJ1-5; the D is unclear. V was trimmed by 3 bases and J by 4 bases, leaving 4 bases between them. The CDR3 extends over 12 amino acids. CDR3 nucleotides: TGTGCCAGCAGTTTCAATAATCAGCCCCAGCATTTT. Translated, it gives CASSFNNQPQHF.

The sample holds a few counts of this clonotype. J is TRBJ2-1 and V is TRBV7-2; 9 nucleotides match TRBD2. The CDR3 extends over 17 amino acids. V shed 2 bases and J 5 bases; nucleotides not matched to a gene: 10. Germline CDR1 and CDR2: SGHTA and FQGNSA. The CDR3 region is CASSLPGSGSNHNEQFF. The CDR3 region has the DNA TGTGCCAGCAGCTTACCCGGTAGCGGGAGTAACCACAATGAGCAGTTCTTC. Full variable domain (outside the CDR3, taken from reference TRBV7-2 and TRBJ2-1): GAGVSQSPSNKVTEKGKDVELRCDPISGHTALYWYRQSLGQGLEFLIYFQGNSAPDKSGLPSDRFSAERTGGSVSTLTIQRTQQEDSAVYLCASSLPGSGSNHNEQFFGPGTRLTVL.

The chain employs TRBV9 and TRBJ1-4, with 7 nucleotides matching TRBD1. The V and J ends lost 4 bases and 7 bases, in that order; junction bases with no gene match: 7. From germline, CDR1 is SGDLS and CDR2 YYNGEE. The CDR3 extends over 14 amino acids. CDR3: CASSLDRSVEKLFF. CDR3 sequence (DNA): TGTGCCAGCAGCCTGGACAGGTCGGTTGAAAAACTGTTTTTT. Filled out from reference TRBV9 and TRBJ1-4, the complete variable domain reads DSGVTQTPKHLITATGQRVTLRCSPRSGDLSVYWYQQSLDQGLQFLIQYYNGEERAKGNILERFSAQQFPDLHSELNLSSLELGDSALYFCASSLDRSVEKLFFGSGTQLSVL.

This clonotype came up many times. The J gene is TRBJ1-5, the V gene TRBV29-1; TRBD1 matches at 7 bases. The CDR3 contains 13 residues. CDR1 and CDR2 from the germline V gene are SQVTM and ANQGSEA. The junction had 3 bases not matched to a gene; V was cut back by 4 bases and J by 3 bases. Here the CDR3 reads CSVAQGFNQPQHF. The CDR3 DNA reads as TGCAGCGTTGCACAGGGGTTCAATCAGCCCCAGCATTTT.

This clonotype was detected only a few times. This chain uses TRBV14 with TRBJ2-3, with TRBD2 matching over 9 bases. The J segment lost 7 bases and the V segment lost 4 bases, leaving 6 bases of the junction unmatched. Germline V gene sequence: CDR1 SGHDN, CDR2 FVKESK. The CDR3 runs to 14 residues. CDR3 in amino acids: CASSRSGRMNTQYF. Written as DNA, the CDR3 is TGTGCCAGCAGCCGTAGCGGGAGAATGAATACGCAGTATTTT.

The J gene is TRBJ2-7, the V gene TRBV20-1; D is tentatively TRBD1 or TRBD2 (7 bases each). The V gene's germline CDR1 is DFQATT and CDR2 SNEGSKA (reference sequence). The V end lost 1 base, the J end lost 0 bases, and 16 bases lay between the germline ends. CDR3 length equals 16 residues. The CDR3 loop is CSARAQGGGSSYEQYF. DNA for the CDR3: TGCAGTGCTAGAGCCCAGGGGGGGGGAAGCTCCTACGAGCAGTACTTC.

The rearrangement links TRBV6-6 to TRBJ1-1, with D perhaps matching TRBD1 (5 bases). Looked up from germline, CDR1 is MNHNY and CDR2 is SVGAGI (reference sequence). Trimming stripped 6 bases from V and 1 base from J, with 9 bases between. The CDR3 is 13 amino acids. The CDR3 protein is CASRSGGNTEAFF. Here the CDR3 DNA reads TGTGCCAGCAGAAGTGGGGGGAACACTGAAGCTTTCTTT.

The chain links TRBV7-2 to TRBJ2-7; possible D gene TRBD1, 6 bases. The CDR3 spans 14 residues. Germline V gene lookup returns CDR1 SGHTA and CDR2 FQGNSA. V lost 5 bases, J lost 3 bases, and 14 bases lay in between. This CDR3 is CASSKQGPRYEQYF. The CDR3 DNA reads as TGTGCCAGCAGCAAACAGGGTCCCCGCTACGAGCAGTACTTC.

This clonotype was seen only a few times. This rearrangement joins TRBV24-1 to TRBJ2-3; 9 bases fit TRBD2. The CDR3 consists of 13 residues. The germline V gene encodes CDR1 KGHDR and CDR2 SFDVKD. The junction had 4 bases not matched to a gene; V was cut back by 4 bases and J by 9 bases. The CDR3 coding sequence is TGTGCCACCAGTGAACCGAGCGGGAGGACGCAGTATTTT. Its protein is CATSEPSGRTQYF.

The chain links TRBV4-3 to TRBJ2-3; a weak D match, TRBD2 (5 bases). Trimming left V 1 base short and J 1 base short, with 6 bases between. The germline V gene has CDR1 LGHNA and CDR2 YSLEER. This CDR3 is built from 14 residues. The CDR3 reads CASSQVSGTDTQYF. CDR3 nucleotide sequence: TGCGCCAGCAGCCAAGTTAGCGGCACAGATACGCAGTATTTT.

This clonotype has a handful of counts. The chain recombines TRBV12-3 or TRBV12-4 with TRBJ2-7; 7 bases are shared with TRBD1. This CDR3 comprises 14 residues. Trimming at V came to 3 bases and at J to 0 bases, leaving 2 bases not matched to a gene. The chain's CDR3 is CASSFGTDSYEQYF. In DNA, the CDR3 is TGTGCCAGCAGTTTCGGGACAGACTCCTACGAGCAGTACTTC.

This clonotype has only a few counts. The chain couples TRBV10-3 to TRBJ2-7; no reliable D call. Germline loops: CDR1 ENHRY, CDR2 SYGVKD. The CDR3 extends over 15 amino acids. V shed 3 bases and J shed 2 bases, with 14 bases lying between them. CDR3 bases: TGTGCCATCAGTGATGCAGTCAGGCATACCTACGAGCAGTACTTC. This codes for CAISDAVRHTYEQYF.

A few counts support this clonotype. The gene calls are TRBV25-1 and TRBJ1-1; 11 nucleotides agree with TRBD1. The CDR3 is made up of 18 amino acids. Unmatched junction bases numbered 11, after V lost 0 bases and J lost 5 bases. Germline lookup yields CDR1 MGHDK and CDR2 SYGVNS. This CDR3 is CASSEYYGQGAPGTEAFF. As DNA, the CDR3 is TGTGCCAGCAGTGAATATTATGGACAGGGGGCCCCGGGGACTGAAGCTTTCTTT.

This clonotype was observed a handful of times. The chain employs TRBV20-1 and TRBJ2-1; 9 bases agree with TRBD2. Losses at the gene ends were 2 bases for V and 6 bases for J; bases not matched to a gene: 8. The CDR3 spans 15 residues. CDR1 is DFQATT, CDR2 SNEGSKA, per germline (reference sequence). CDR3 in amino acids: CSARKVAGVSNEQFF. CDR3 DNA sequence: TGCAGTGCTAGAAAGGTAGCGGGAGTTAGCAATGAGCAGTTCTTC.

This clonotype showed up just a few times. The chain is built from TRBV10-1 and TRBJ2-3; D ambiguous. Looked up from germline, CDR1 is WNHNN and CDR2 is SYGVQD (reference sequence). This CDR3 has 15 amino acids. Trimming took 2 bases from V and 2 from J, leaving 11 bases between them. This CDR3 is CASSELYTNTDTQYF. CDR3 coding DNA: TGCGCCAGCAGTGAGCTCTATACTAACACAGATACGCAGTATTTT.

This clonotype has more than one count but fewer than ten. This chain uses TRBV30 with TRBJ1-3; D call uncertain. CDR1 is GTSNPN, CDR2 SVGIG, per germline (reference sequence). The V end was cut by 4 bases, the J end by 4 bases, with 8 bases between. This CDR3 has 12 residues. CDR3 bases: TGTGCCTGGAAGGAGAGCGGAAACACCATATATTTT. This gives the protein CAWKESGNTIYF.

The chain uses TRBV12-3 or TRBV12-4 and TRBJ2-1; D not resolved. This CDR3 is 14 amino acids long. Trimming left V 1 base short and J 7 bases short, with 11 bases between. The CDR3 sequence: CASSLESVRNEQFF. CDR3 DNA sequence: TGTGCCAGCAGTTTAGAATCCGTACGAAATGAGCAGTTCTTC.

In its sample, this clonotype was seen a few times. CDR3 amino acids: CSARVGLAVRNEQFF. CDR3 in DNA: TGCAGTGCTAGGGTGGGACTAGCGGTTCGCAATGAGCAGTTCTTC. V usage is TRBV20-1 and J usage is TRBJ2-1; the match to TRBD2 covers 11 bases. The germline V gene has CDR1 DFQATT and CDR2 SNEGSKA (reference sequence). V lost 3 bases and J lost 6; bases outside the gene matches: 7. This CDR3 comprises 15 residues.

This clonotype is a singleton in its sample. The V and J genes are TRBV19 and TRBJ2-1, with 8 bases identical to TRBD2. The J segment lost 6 bases and the V segment lost 1 base, leaving 11 bases of the junction unmatched. CDR3 length equals 17 residues. Germline V CDR1 and CDR2: LNHDA, SQIVND (reference sequence). CDR3 in amino acids: CASSIAEGLAAANEQFF. The DNA of the CDR3 is TGTGCCAGTAGTATAGCCGAAGGACTAGCCGCCGCCAATGAGCAGTTCTTC.

This CDR3 reads CAISPGGLNQYF. CDR3 sequence (DNA): TGTGCCATCAGCCCCGGAGGGCTCAACCAGTACTTC. This chain uses TRBV10-3 with TRBJ2-7, with D perhaps matching TRBD2 (6 bases). Looked up from germline, CDR1 is ENHRY and CDR2 is SYGVKD. V lost 6 bases and J 10 bases, leaving 16 bases between the germline ends. The CDR3 runs 12 residues.